A single T cell receptor (beta chain) is shown here with its context. The specificity of this receptor is unknown. There are no base qualities to consult, and no much larger clone falls within one base. Additional sequencing covered unstimulated subsets from a few donor pairs, namely CD8+ effector memory, CD4+ naive, CD8+ TEMRA, CD4+ memory and CD8+ naive. TCRbeta CDR3 sequencing was performed on sorted unstimulated T cells and on proliferating T cells recovered from mixed lymphocyte reactions. Fresh whole blood from approximately ten HLA-typed healthy donors was used to isolate PBMCs. The library was prepared using the immunoSEQ multiplex PCR assay. The deep sequencing platform assayed about 91,000 TCR templates per sample. Genomic DNA extracted from sorted T cells was used for TCRbeta CDR3 sequencing. The original pipeline was this. Clonal analysis of TCRbeta CDR3 data was done in the R programming language. Unstimulated samples were compared with post-reaction CFSE-low samples to define alloreactive CD4+ and CD8+ clones. Regulatory or non-regulatory origin of alloreactive CD4+ clones was assigned by matching sequences to the sorted unstimulated Treg and non-Treg repertoires. What TCRdb holds here is the immuneACCESS table cut down to in-frame rearrangements. Part of the clones is not present; checked against another copy, under half of the missing clones reflect an unresolved V gene, and the others are unexplained. The D gene and trimming were derived from the DNA, and the V and J assignments and clone size from that table. The table for this sample lists fewer than 9,500 clones; 55% to 75% of them were counted only once. The ten largest account for 67% of the sample.

The junction shows trimming of 1 base on V and 2 bases on J, plus 9 bases between the germline ends. The CDR3 numbers 14 residues from cysteine through phenylalanine. Just CDR3 DNA is preserved here, 42 bases in frame from base 1. The germline V gene yields MDHEN for CDR1 and SYDVKM for CDR2. The sample is drawn from a study of siplizumab effects on memory and regulatory T cells (dated by TCRdb to between 2018 and 2021). Background on the whole study: The study looked at the effect of siplizumab, an anti-CD2 antibody, on alloreactive T-cell subsets in allogeneic mixed lymphocyte reactions made from human PBMCs. Results and caveats for the whole study, not just this receptor: In reactions with siplizumab, an average of approximately 69% of mappable alloreactive CD4+ clones were Treg-derived, compared with 26.9% in control reactions. Siplizumab significantly reduced the cumulative frequency of alloreactive sequences traceable to unstimulated CD4+ memory T cells. Because sequences at frequencies below about 10^-5 were poorly captured, only a minor fraction of alloreactive clones could be mapped back to unstimulated subsets. About 80-96% of proliferating CD4+ or CD8+ clones could not be given a naive or memory phenotype. Greater diversity appeared to be present in unstimulated naive T cells than in memory T cells, and a substantial contribution to the alloresponse seemed to be made by naive cells. The suppressive function of proliferating Tregs from siplizumab cultures was not functionally confirmed.

The rearrangement joined TRBV28 to TRBJ2-7, with the D gene call left open. This receptor was taken from a human donor in good health. The specimen sequenced was effector memory CD8+ T cells sorted from blood. The sample's cell subset or site, from its label and the paper: unstimulated CD8+ effector memory T cells. The CDR3 corresponds to CASSLFEDTYEQYF. The DNA sequence is as follows: TGTGCCAGCAGTTTATTCGAGGATACCTACGAGCAGTACTTC.